What follows is one T cell receptor (beta chain) and its context. Participants' own reports of clinical history determined their cohort assignment. Germline CDR1 reads SEHNR; CDR2 reads FQNEAQ (reference sequence). The length of the CDR3 is 14 residues. V was trimmed by 5 bases and J by 6 bases, leaving 17 bases between them. This entry belongs to a study of blood T cell repertoires in COVID-19. Measured with immunoSEQ multiplex PCR; TCRdb has only the in-frame clones, and not every one. The data contain 200,000 to 250,000 clones, 87% of them singletons. The V call is TRBV7-9, the J call TRBJ2-7; no clear D gene. The clonotype was recovered from a man aged 30-40 years who had recovered from COVID-19. The source material was PBMCs or T cells enriched from blood (not recorded which). This CDR3 is CASSPFPNIPEQYF. DNA of the CDR3: TGTGCCAGCAGCCCGTTCCCCAACATTCCCGAGCAGTACTTC. Full variable domain (remainder filled in from reference TRBV7-9 and TRBJ2-7): DTGVSQNPRHKITKRGQNVTFRCDPISEHNRLYWYRQTLGQGPEFLTYFQNEAQLEKSRLLSDRFSAERPKGSFSTLEIQRTEQGDSAMYLCASSPFPNIPEQYFGPGTRLTVT.